This T cell receptor beta chain comes out of a study of shared clonotypes between healthy human individuals. The assay was immunoSEQ multiplex PCR, and TCRdb's table has in-frame clones only and misses some. Of about 2.1 million clones in the sample, approximately 94% were seen once. The length of the CDR3 is 12 residues. Germline CDR1 reads SGHNT; CDR2 reads YYREEE (reference sequence). After removal of 3 bases from V and 6 bases from J, the junction contained 1 base not matched to a gene. Terminally differentiated effector memory CD45RA+ cells were excluded from the naive CD8 cells, which were CD45RO-negative and positively selected for CCR7.

This sequence originates from a man between 18 and 35 years old in good health. Some clones in this sample may be carry-over from other donors' samples. The sample comprised naive CD8+ T cells from PBMCs. The J gene is TRBJ2-7, the V gene TRBV5-4; 9 positions match TRBD2. The CDR3, as DNA: TGTGCCAGCAGCTATAGCGGGGGCGAGCAGTACTTC. Translation: CASSYSGGEQYF. The complete variable domain, with remaining parts taken from reference TRBV5-4 and TRBJ2-7, reads ETGVTQSPTHLIKTRGQQVTLRCSSQSGHNTVSWYQQALGQGPQFIFQYYREEENGRGNFPPRFSGLQFPNYSSELNVNALELDDSALYLCASSYSGGEQYFGPGTRLTVT.